The clone carrying this T cell receptor beta chain was counted a single time. Antigen unknown. The naive CD8 fraction comprised CD45RO-negative cells positively selected for CCR7 and excluded terminally differentiated effector memory CD45RA+ cells. Each donor was a Caucasian adult residing in Nashville, Tennessee. V shed 4 bases and J shed 0 bases, with 14 bases lying between them. CDR1 is MDHEN and CDR2 is SYDVKM in the germline V gene. This CDR3 has 16 residues. The sample originates from a study of shared clonotypes between healthy human individuals. Study as a whole: Samples came from a couple of female and a few male donors aged 18 to 49.

Study conclusions and caveats: Sampling involved blood alone; tissue repertoires likely differ. Naive subsets, compared against memory subsets, generally had larger estimated richness values.

This table comes from immunoSEQ multiplex PCR, and its TCRdb copy is limited to in-frame clones, with some not included. The data contain approximately 1.9 million clones, around 93% of them singletons. The TCR sequence derives from a young man in good health. Some clones in this sample may be carry-over from other donors' samples. V is TRBV28 and J is TRBJ2-3; D is unresolved. Sequenced input: naive CD8+ T cells from PBMCs. The CDR3 DNA reads TGTGCCAGCAGTTCCCGGTCGACTGCTAGCACAGATACGCAGTATTTT. Its protein product is CASSSRSTASTDTQYF.